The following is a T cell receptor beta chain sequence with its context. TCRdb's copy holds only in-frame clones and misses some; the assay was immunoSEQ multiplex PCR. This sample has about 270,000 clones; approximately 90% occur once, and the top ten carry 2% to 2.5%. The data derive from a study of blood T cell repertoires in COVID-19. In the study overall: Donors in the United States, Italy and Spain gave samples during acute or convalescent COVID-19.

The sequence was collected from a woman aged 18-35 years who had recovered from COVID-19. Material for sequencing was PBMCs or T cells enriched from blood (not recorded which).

The CDR3 spells CASSSKRGGPIGELFF. The CDR3 coding sequence is TGTGCCAGTAGTAGCAAGCGGGGGGGCCCTATCGGGGAGCTGTTTTTT. This sequence joins TRBV19 and TRBJ2-2; the match to TRBD2 covers 10 bases. This CDR3 region has 16 residues. The germline gives CDR1 LNHDA, CDR2 SQIVND (reference sequence). J lost 7 bases, V lost 4 bases, and 9 bases had no gene match.